This TCR beta chain was profiled in a study of blood T cell repertoires in COVID-19. Whole-study context: Samples came from the United States, Italy and Spain, spanning acute and convalescent COVID-19. Sources were T cells, B-cell-depleted T cells, or PBMCs; the material itself was cDNA or gDNA.

The length of the CDR3 is 17 residues. Looked up from germline, CDR1 is SGHAT and CDR2 is FQNNGV. The germline V and J ends were trimmed by 2 bases and 3 bases, with 19 bases remaining between them. Assay used: immunoSEQ multiplex PCR; TCRdb lists only in-frame clones, some missing. The data contain about 290,000 clones, around four fifths of them singletons. V is TRBV11-2 and J is TRBJ1-2; a possible D gene is TRBD1 (6 bases). The sequence came from a woman between 45 and 65 years old with active or convalescent COVID-19. The sequencing sample was made of peripheral blood. CDR3 DNA: TGTGCCAGCAGCTTAACATGGCTGAGGGAGGGGGACTATGGCTACACCTTC. The encoded protein is CASSLTWLREGDYGYTF. Looking up the rest from reference TRBV11-2 and TRBJ1-2 gives the full variable domain: EAGVAQSPRYKIIEKRQSVAFWCNPISGHATLYWYQQILGQGPKLLIQFQNNGVVDDSQLPKDRFSAERLKGVDSTLKIQPAKLEDSAVYLCASSLTWLREGDYGYTFGSGTRLTVV.